This is a list of T cell receptor beta chains from one sample in a study of response to subunit inactivated influenza vaccine. MiXCR was run by TCRdb on the RT-PCR reads, yielding one entry per CDR3 protein. The sample lists about 700,000 distinct CDR3 sequences, 11% to 15% occurring once. The specimen was PBMCs from blood, collected 14 to 15 days before vaccination. The receptors originated from a man aged 45-65 years who received an inactivated influenza vaccine. CDR3s include the opening cysteine and the closing phenylalanine or tryptophan. The D gene is left open where the match is weak. Clone size is not always given. Where it is, it says once, few, many or a class for expanded clones.

j_gene: TRBJ1-4
v_gene: TRBV7-9
d_gene: .
abundance: few
CDR3aa: CASTQARGNEKLFF
CDR3nt: TGTGCCAGCACCCAGGCGCGGGGTAATGAAAAACTGTTTTTT

j_gene: TRBJ1-2
v_gene: TRBV5-1
d_gene: .
abundance: .
CDR3aa: CASSLEASYGYTF
CDR3nt: TGCGCCAGCAGCTTGGAGGCATCTTATGGCTACACCTTC

j_gene: TRBJ2-5
v_gene: TRBV9
d_gene: .
abundance: .
CDR3aa: CASSVRDVRETQYF
CDR3nt: TGTGCCAGCAGCGTACGAGACGTCCGGGAGACCCAGTACTTC

j_gene: TRBJ2-3
v_gene: TRBV24-1
d_gene: TRBD2
abundance: few
CDR3aa: CATSAGGRADTQYF
CDR3nt: TGTGCCACCAGTGCTGGCGGGAGGGCGGATACGCAGTATTTT

j_gene: TRBJ2-2
v_gene: TRBV7-6
d_gene: TRBD2
abundance: .
CDR3aa: CASSPGLAGGPNTGELFF
CDR3nt: TGTGCCAGCAGCCCGGGACTAGCGGGGGGACCGAACACCGGGGAGCTGTTTTTT

j_gene: TRBJ2-4
v_gene: TRBV29-1
d_gene: .
abundance: many
CDR3aa: CSVESGGPAKNIQYF
CDR3nt: TGCAGCGTTGAATCTGGGGGCCCTGCCAAAAACATTCAGTACTTC

j_gene: TRBJ1-5
v_gene: TRBV30
d_gene: .
abundance: few
CDR3aa: CAAGGSQQPQHF
CDR3nt: TGTGCCGCTGGGGGCAGCCAACAGCCCCAGCATTTT

j_gene: TRBJ1-1
v_gene: TRBV4-1
d_gene: .
abundance: few
CDR3aa: CASSLGGGRSRNTEAFF
CDR3nt: TGCGCCAGCAGCCTAGGCGGGGGGAGGAGCAGGAACACTGAAGCTTTCTTT

j_gene: TRBJ1-2
v_gene: TRBV7-9
d_gene: .
abundance: few
CDR3aa: CASSLAGSGYTF
CDR3nt: TGTGCCAGCAGCTTAGCCGGCAGTGGCTACACCTTC

j_gene: TRBJ1-5
v_gene: TRBV3-1
d_gene: .
abundance: .
CDR3aa: CASSQVPDNQPQHF
CDR3nt: TGTGCCAGCAGCCAAGTGCCAGATAATCAGCCCCAGCATTTT

j_gene: TRBJ2-7
v_gene: TRBV11-2
d_gene: TRBD1
abundance: .
CDR3aa: CASSPHLTGAYEQYF
CDR3nt: TGTGCCAGCAGCCCCCACTTGACAGGGGCCTACGAGCAGTACTTC

j_gene: TRBJ2-1
v_gene: TRBV20-1
d_gene: TRBD2
abundance: few
CDR3aa: CSARDPGTRKTYSYNEQFF
CDR3nt: TGCAGTGCTAGAGATCCCGGGACTAGGAAGACCTACTCCTACAATGAGCAGTTCTTC

j_gene: TRBJ2-7
v_gene: TRBV12-3/TRBV12-4
d_gene: .
abundance: .
CDR3aa: CASSFGGYLLSYEQYF
CDR3nt: TGTGCCAGCAGTTTCGGCGGATATCTTCTCTCCTACGAGCAGTACTTC

j_gene: TRBJ2-1
v_gene: TRBV9
d_gene: TRBD2
abundance: .
CDR3aa: CASSGPGLGSYNEQFF
CDR3nt: TGTGCCAGCAGCGGGCCGGGACTAGGCTCCTACAATGAGCAGTTCTTC

j_gene: TRBJ1-5
v_gene: TRBV12-3/TRBV12-4
d_gene: .
abundance: .
CDR3aa: CASSSPGGLSNQPQHF
CDR3nt: TGTGCCAGCAGTTCCCCCGGGGGTTTGAGCAATCAGCCCCAGCATTTT

j_gene: TRBJ2-3
v_gene: TRBV12-3/TRBV12-4
d_gene: TRBD2
abundance: few
CDR3aa: CASNNRGGPDTQYF
CDR3nt: TGTGCCAGCAACAATCGGGGGGGCCCAGATACGCAGTATTTT

j_gene: TRBJ2-1
v_gene: TRBV20-1
d_gene: .
abundance: many
CDR3aa: CSAPRGFEQFF
CDR3nt: TGCAGTGCCCCAAGGGGGTTCGAGCAGTTCTTC

j_gene: TRBJ1-2
v_gene: TRBV24-1
d_gene: TRBD1
abundance: few
CDR3aa: CATSPGQSYGYTF
CDR3nt: TGTGCCACCAGCCCGGGACAGAGCTATGGCTACACCTTC

j_gene: TRBJ1-5
v_gene: TRBV2
d_gene: .
abundance: many
CDR3aa: CASKETATSGQPQHF
CDR3nt: TGTGCCAGCAAAGAGACCGCGACCTCTGGGCAGCCCCAGCATTTT

j_gene: TRBJ1-1
v_gene: TRBV28
d_gene: .
abundance: .
CDR3aa: CASSLIGGREGTEAFF
CDR3nt: TGTGCCAGCAGTTTAATCGGGGGCAGGGAGGGGACTGAAGCTTTCTTT

j_gene: TRBJ1-1
v_gene: TRBV2
d_gene: .
abundance: .
CDR3aa: CASSGGAGTEAFF
CDR3nt: TGTGCCAGCAGTGGGGGGGCTGGTACTGAAGCTTTCTTT

j_gene: TRBJ2-1
v_gene: TRBV2
d_gene: .
abundance: many
CDR3aa: CASSALGAGNEQFF
CDR3nt: TGTGCCAGCAGTGCTCTGGGGGCGGGCAATGAGCAGTTCTTC

j_gene: TRBJ1-1
v_gene: TRBV6-1
d_gene: .
abundance: .
CDR3aa: CASSEYVFSTTEAFF
CDR3nt: TGTGCCAGCAGTGAATATGTCTTCTCGACCACTGAAGCTTTCTTT

j_gene: TRBJ1-5
v_gene: TRBV28
d_gene: TRBD1
abundance: few
CDR3aa: CASSLPGQHSNQPQHF
CDR3nt: TGTGCCAGCAGTTTGCCGGGACAGCATAGCAATCAGCCCCAGCATTTT

j_gene: TRBJ2-7
v_gene: TRBV12-3/TRBV12-4
d_gene: TRBD2
abundance: .
CDR3aa: CASNRGGPYEQYF
CDR3nt: TGTGCCAGCAATAGGGGAGGGCCCTACGAGCAGTACTTC

j_gene: TRBJ2-3
v_gene: TRBV20-1
d_gene: .
abundance: many
CDR3aa: CSARVPGTDTQYF
CDR3nt: TGCAGTGCTAGGGTACCAGGAACAGATACGCAGTATTTT

j_gene: TRBJ2-7
v_gene: TRBV28
d_gene: TRBD1
abundance: few
CDR3aa: CASRPRQGGYEQYF
CDR3nt: TGTGCCAGCAGGCCAAGACAGGGCGGCTACGAGCAGTACTTC

j_gene: TRBJ1-2
v_gene: TRBV7-9
d_gene: .
abundance: .
CDR3aa: CASSFEGISYGYTF
CDR3nt: TGTGCCAGCAGCTTCGAAGGGATCAGCTATGGCTACACCTTC

j_gene: TRBJ1-2
v_gene: TRBV3-1
d_gene: .
abundance: few
CDR3aa: CASSQDLYVYGYTF
CDR3nt: TGTGCCAGCAGCCAAGATTTGTACGTCTATGGCTACACCTTC

j_gene: TRBJ2-3
v_gene: TRBV6-5
d_gene: TRBD1
abundance: .
CDR3aa: CASSYSGRGLSDTQYF
CDR3nt: TGTGCCAGCAGTTACTCGGGCAGGGGGCTGTCAGATACGCAGTATTTT

j_gene: TRBJ2-6
v_gene: TRBV7-2
d_gene: .
abundance: many
CDR3aa: CASSNSGSGANVLTF
CDR3nt: TGTGCCAGCAGCAATAGCGGTTCCGGGGCCAACGTCCTGACTTTC

j_gene: TRBJ1-6
v_gene: TRBV20-1
d_gene: .
abundance: .
CDR3aa: CSARPGLSVLHF
CDR3nt: TGCAGTGCTAGGCCGGGACTTAGCGTCCTCCACTTT

j_gene: TRBJ1-3
v_gene: TRBV20-1
d_gene: .
abundance: many
CDR3aa: CSASTAGAGNTIYF
CDR3nt: TGCAGTGCTAGTACGGCAGGGGCTGGAAACACCATATATTTT

j_gene: TRBJ2-3
v_gene: TRBV7-3
d_gene: .
abundance: .
CDR3aa: CASSLTRADTQYF
CDR3nt: TGTGCCAGCAGCTTAACAAGAGCGGATACGCAGTATTTT

j_gene: TRBJ1-2
v_gene: TRBV5-1
d_gene: .
abundance: few
CDR3aa: CASSLERDYGYTF
CDR3nt: TGCGCCAGCAGCTTGGAGAGGGACTATGGCTACACCTTC

j_gene: TRBJ2-1
v_gene: TRBV15
d_gene: .
abundance: few
CDR3aa: CATSRDLSSYNEQFF
CDR3nt: TGTGCCACCAGCAGAGACCTGAGCTCCTACAATGAGCAGTTCTTC

j_gene: TRBJ2-5
v_gene: TRBV12-3/TRBV12-4
d_gene: .
abundance: few
CDR3aa: CASSYGTTMRETQYF
CDR3nt: TGTGCCAGCAGCTACGGGACAACGATGCGGGAGACCCAGTACTTC

j_gene: TRBJ2-3
v_gene: TRBV5-1
d_gene: TRBD2
abundance: .
CDR3aa: CASSWREATDTQYF
CDR3nt: TGCGCCAGCAGTTGGCGGGAGGCGACAGATACGCAGTATTTT

j_gene: TRBJ2-7
v_gene: TRBV28
d_gene: .
abundance: many
CDR3aa: CASSLFPVGAYEQYF
CDR3nt: TGTGCCAGCAGTTTATTCCCGGTTGGAGCCTACGAGCAGTACTTC

j_gene: TRBJ1-5
v_gene: TRBV12-3/TRBV12-4
d_gene: TRBD1
abundance: many
CDR3aa: CASSFKGAVQPQHF
CDR3nt: TGTGCCAGCAGTTTTAAGGGGGCGGTTCAGCCCCAGCATTTT

j_gene: TRBJ2-1
v_gene: TRBV6-2/TRBV6-3
d_gene: .
abundance: .
CDR3aa: CASSYVNNEQFF
CDR3nt: TGTGCCAGCAGTTACGTCAACAATGAGCAGTTCTTC

j_gene: TRBJ2-3
v_gene: TRBV20-1
d_gene: TRBD2
abundance: few
CDR3aa: CSASRTSGSADTQYF
CDR3nt: TGCAGTGCTTCCAGGACTAGCGGGAGCGCAGATACGCAGTATTTT

j_gene: TRBJ2-7
v_gene: TRBV28
d_gene: .
abundance: few
CDR3aa: CASSSLVRQYF
CDR3nt: TGTGCCAGCAGTTCTCTGGTGAGGCAGTACTTC

j_gene: TRBJ1-2
v_gene: TRBV29-1
d_gene: .
abundance: .
CDR3aa: CSVSQRNYGYTF
CDR3nt: TGCAGCGTTTCCCAGAGAAACTATGGCTACACCTTC

j_gene: TRBJ2-1
v_gene: TRBV12-3/TRBV12-4
d_gene: TRBD2
abundance: many
CDR3aa: CASNPSGILTTEQFF
CDR3nt: TGTGCCAGCAACCCTAGCGGCATTCTAACAACTGAGCAGTTCTTC

j_gene: TRBJ2-2
v_gene: TRBV20-1
d_gene: TRBD2
abundance: .
CDR3aa: CSARDPRTSGTWELFF
CDR3nt: TGCAGTGCTAGAGATCCCCGGACTAGCGGGACCTGGGAGCTGTTTTTT

j_gene: TRBJ2-5
v_gene: TRBV28
d_gene: .
abundance: .
CDR3aa: CASRLDGTQYF
CDR3nt: TGTGCCAGCAGGCTAGATGGGACCCAGTACTTC

j_gene: TRBJ2-5
v_gene: TRBV29-1
d_gene: TRBD2
abundance: few
CDR3aa: CSVERLAGGRETQYF
CDR3nt: TGCAGCGTCGAGAGGCTAGCGGGCGGTAGAGAGACCCAGTACTTC

j_gene: TRBJ2-5
v_gene: TRBV20-1
d_gene: .
abundance: .
CDR3aa: CSAGGGMETQYF
CDR3nt: TGCAGTGCGGGAGGGGGGATGGAGACCCAGTACTTC

j_gene: TRBJ2-7
v_gene: TRBV3-1
d_gene: .
abundance: few
CDR3aa: CASSPRGTGSYEQYF
CDR3nt: TGTGCCAGCAGCCCGCGCGGTACAGGGAGCTACGAGCAGTACTTC

j_gene: TRBJ1-6
v_gene: TRBV4-3
d_gene: TRBD1
abundance: .
CDR3aa: CASSQEGTAAQGALHF
CDR3nt: TGCGCCAGCAGCCAAGAGGGGACAGCGGCCCAAGGGGCCCTCCACTTT

j_gene: TRBJ2-2
v_gene: TRBV15
d_gene: .
abundance: few
CDR3aa: CATSRSRTGELFF
CDR3nt: TGTGCCACCAGCAGGTCACGCACCGGGGAGCTGTTTTTT

j_gene: TRBJ1-6
v_gene: TRBV5-1
d_gene: .
abundance: .
CDR3aa: CASSPGRRYNSPLHF
CDR3nt: TGCGCCAGCAGCCCGGGTCGGAGATATAATTCACCCCTCCACTTT

j_gene: TRBJ2-5
v_gene: TRBV15
d_gene: .
abundance: few
CDR3aa: CATPAAQETQYF
CDR3nt: TGTGCCACCCCGGCAGCCCAAGAGACCCAGTACTTC